Given below is one T cell receptor (beta chain) in context. This specimen comes from a study of T cell responses to AZD1222 COVID-19 vaccine. CDR1 is LGHDT, CDR2 YNNKEL, per germline (reference sequence). The length of the CDR3 is 17 residues. Trimming removed 3 bases at V and 0 bases at J, with 15 bases between. Some clones are missing from TCRdb's copy, which holds only in-frame ones; the method was immunoSEQ multiplex PCR. The table includes roughly 70,000 clones, about 85% detected once. J is TRBJ2-4 and V is TRBV3-1 (or the pseudogene TRBV3-2); possible D gene TRBD2, 6 bases. The input for sequencing was peripheral blood, taken on day 0 of AZD1222 vaccination. This receptor was obtained from an adult in good health. Written as DNA, the CDR3 is TGTGCCAGCAGCCATAGGGACGGGAGATTAGCCAAAAACATTCAGTACTTC. Translation gives CASSHRDGRLAKNIQYF.